The following is a T cell receptor beta chain sequence with its context. Its specificity is not known. The junction departs from germline at one end; a sequencing error may be responsible. This table comes from immunoSEQ multiplex PCR, and its TCRdb copy is limited to in-frame clones, with some not included. The sample holds about 190,000 clones, around 87% seen once. This sample was included in a study of T cell responses to AZD1222 COVID-19 vaccine. General study findings and limits: Nearly half of spike-specific TCRs reportedly target variant regions that are unmutated in the B.1.351 and B.1.1.7 variants. Two doses of AZD1222 preceded a rise in Spike-specific TCR breadth and depth. Clonal diversity was possibly underestimated; the donors were predominantly white British and more often female. Spike-spanning, vaccine-associated CD4 TCRs were dominant at 160-218 and 743-854.

Material: peripheral blood, obtained on day 0 of MenACWY control vaccination. The source is an adult in good health.

In nucleotides, the CDR3 is TGTGCCAGCAGCCGCGACGTCTGGGGGGATGCGGGCGCTTTT. It translates to CASSRDVWGDAGAF. The chain is built from TRBV5-6 and TRBJ1-1; perhaps TRBD1 as D (5 bases). The germline gives CDR1 SGHDT, CDR2 YYEEEE. The CDR3 runs to 14 residues.